Listed below are T cell receptor beta chains from one sample, sequenced in a study of OX40 agonist ivuxolimab in advanced cancers. Sequenced by immunoSEQ multiplex PCR; TCRdb stores in-frame clones only, minus some. The sample shows some 45,000 clones, approximately 84% of them seen only once. The sample in question was CD4+ or CD8+ T cells sorted from blood, obtained in a trial of the OX40 agonist ivuxolimab. These receptors were taken from an adult with an advanced solid tumor such as melanoma, head and neck, liver or kidney cancer. The CDR3 runs from the conserved cysteine through the conserved F or W. A D gene is named only where the DNA matches it firmly. Clone size is not always given. Where it is, it says once, few, many or a class for expanded clones.

CDR3nt | CDR3aa | d_gene | abundance | j_gene | len | v_gene
TGTGCCAGCGCCCAAGGGGTTTGGGACGGGGAGCTGTTTTTT | CASAQGVWDGELFF | - | - | TRBJ2-2 | 14 | TRBV6-1
TGTGCCAGCAGCAGTACCGGGACTGAATATGGCTACACCTTC | CASSSTGTEYGYTF | - | - | TRBJ1-2 | 14 | TRBV7-8
TGTGCCAGCAGCTTACTCTTTTCCTCCTACGAGCAGTACTTC | CASSLLFSSYEQYF | - | - | TRBJ2-7 | 14 | TRBV11-2
TGCAGCGGGACAACAGGGACCACCGGGGAGCTGTTTTTT | CSGTTGTTGELFF | - | - | TRBJ2-2 | 13 | TRBV29-1
TGTGCCTCAAATCCGGGACTAGCGGGGTACAATGAGCAGTTCTTC | CASNPGLAGYNEQFF | TRBD2 | - | TRBJ2-1 | 15 | TRBV19
TGTGCCAGCAGTTTATCAAGTATCGCGGCGGGACTAGCCCAAAGCACAGATACGCAGTATTTT | CASSLSSIAAGLAQSTDTQYF | TRBD2 | medium-sized | TRBJ2-3 | 21 | TRBV27
TGTGCCAGCAGCCAGGGGCCGGGCTCCTACAATGAGCAGTTCTTC | CASSQGPGSYNEQFF | - | - | TRBJ2-1 | 15 | TRBV5-4
TGTGCCACAAGGGTGTTGAGAGGCTCCTACAATGAGCAGTTCTTC | CATRVLRGSYNEQFF | - | - | TRBJ2-1 | 15 | TRBV27
TGTGCCAGCAGCTCGGAAACAGGGCCGGGCGAGCAGTACTTC | CASSSETGPGEQYF | - | - | TRBJ2-7 | 14 | TRBV7-9
TGTGCCAGCAGCACCCGGACTAGCGGGACGTACCAAGAGACCCAGTACTTC | CASSTRTSGTYQETQYF | TRBD2 | - | TRBJ2-5 | 17 | TRBV11-2
TGTGCCAGTAGTATCGAACCGGGACAGATTAGCAATCAGCCCCAGCATTTT | CASSIEPGQISNQPQHF | TRBD1 | - | TRBJ1-5 | 17 | TRBV19
TGTGCCAGCAGCGTTACAGCGGGATATGGGGCCAACGTCCTGACTTTC | CASSVTAGYGANVLTF | TRBD2 | few | TRBJ2-6 | 16 | TRBV9
TGTGCCAGCAGCCTTGTCACCCCTAGCAATCAGCCCCAGCATTTT | CASSLVTPSNQPQHF | - | - | TRBJ1-5 | 15 | TRBV7-6
TGCGCCAGCAGCCAAGAATTGGTGGGGGGGAGGGAGACCCAGTACTTC | CASSQELVGGRETQYF | TRBD2 | once | TRBJ2-5 | 16 | TRBV4-1
TGCGCCAGCAGCTTGGCACAGGGGAAACTCTACGAGCAGTACTTC | CASSLAQGKLYEQYF | TRBD1 | - | TRBJ2-7 | 15 | TRBV5-1
TGTGCCAGCAGTGAAGCGGGGAATGAGCAGTTCTTC | CASSEAGNEQFF | - | - | TRBJ2-1 | 12 | TRBV6-1
TGTGCCAGCAGCCAGACACGGATACGTGCAGATACGCAGTATTTT | CASSQTRIRADTQYF | - | - | TRBJ2-3 | 15 | TRBV4-2
TGTGCCAGCAGTTACGGGACTCGAGTACCTAACACTGAAGCTTTCTTT | CASSYGTRVPNTEAFF | - | once | TRBJ1-1 | 16 | TRBV6-6
TGCGCCAGCAGCCAAAGTCCCCCCGGGACAGGGGGGCAGCCCCAGCATTTT | CASSQSPPGTGGQPQHF | TRBD1 | once | TRBJ1-5 | 17 | TRBV4-1
TGTGCCAGCAGCTTAGACGTCGGGAGCCTATCGGATACGCAGTATTTT | CASSLDVGSLSDTQYF | - | - | TRBJ2-3 | 16 | TRBV11-2
TGTGCCAGCAGCCCACTGACAGGGAATCCTTATAGCAATCAGCCCCAGCATTTT | CASSPLTGNPYSNQPQHF | TRBD1 | - | TRBJ1-5 | 18 | TRBV5-5
TGTGCCAGTAGCCGGGACACGGAATACTATAGCAATCAGCCCCAGCATTTT | CASSRDTEYYSNQPQHF | - | - | TRBJ1-5 | 17 | TRBV19
TGCGCCAGCAGCTTGTTAGCGGGGGCTTCCAATGAGCAGTTCTTC | CASSLLAGASNEQFF | TRBD2 | - | TRBJ2-1 | 15 | TRBV5-1
TGTGCCAGCAGCTTAGATCTCCTAGCGGTTACTCCCACAGATACGCAGTATTTT | CASSLDLLAVTPTDTQYF | TRBD2 | once | TRBJ2-3 | 18 | TRBV7-9
TGTGCCAGCAGCTTCGACAGGGCGAACACTGAAGCTTTCTTT | CASSFDRANTEAFF | TRBD1 | - | TRBJ1-1 | 14 | TRBV5-4
TGTGCCAGCAGTGAAGGCCCAGGGCCGGGCTATGGCTACACCTTC | CASSEGPGPGYGYTF | - | - | TRBJ1-2 | 15 | TRBV2
TGCAGCGTTGAAGATCAGCTGGACTCCCCAACGGAGACCCAGTACTTC | CSVEDQLDSPTETQYF | - | - | TRBJ2-5 | 16 | TRBV29-1
TGTGCCATCAGTGAGTCGGTAAATGGGAACACCGGGGAGCTGTTTTTT | CAISESVNGNTGELFF | - | - | TRBJ2-2 | 16 | TRBV10-3